This T cell receptor (beta chain) was recovered during a study of sequential checkpoint blockade in melanoma. Germline V lookup: CDR1 SGHNT, CDR2 YENEEA. The CDR3 loop spans 16 amino acids. Trimming removed 5 bases from V and 7 bases from J; junction bases left unmatched: 9. TCRdb's table, derived via immunoSEQ multiplex PCR, lists solely in-frame clones and lacks some. The sample has about 8,200 clones, 45% to 70% seen once. The treatment: randomized to nivolumab then ipilimumab (arm A) or the reverse (arm B). The specimen was CD8+ T cells sorted from blood (inferred from file names), collected from a patient given nivolumab and ipilimumab in sequence. The V gene is TRBV11-3, the J gene TRBJ2-1; 12 nucleotides match TRBD2. The TCR originated in a human donor with melanoma. The CDR3 region is CASSPRLAGAQNEQFF. The CDR3 bases are TGTGCCAGCAGCCCGAGACTAGCGGGGGCTCAAAATGAGCAGTTCTTC.